A selection of T cell receptor beta chains follows, all from one sample in a study of OX40 agonist ivuxolimab in advanced cancers. Repertoires were generated with immunoSEQ multiplex PCR, while TCRdb's copy carries only in-frame clones and drops some. The sample lists some 72,000 clones; about 90% were seen once. This material consisted of CD4+ or CD8+ T cells sorted from blood, taken in a trial of the OX40 agonist ivuxolimab. The receptor source for this set is an adult with an advanced solid tumor such as melanoma, head and neck, liver or kidney cancer. CDR3s include the opening cysteine and the closing phenylalanine or tryptophan. A clone size is listed for some rows: how often the clone was seen (once, few, many), or a class if it is expanded.

V gene: TRBV27; clone size: -; J gene: TRBJ2-1; CDR3 protein: CATKTVRLNNEQFF
V gene: TRBV11-2; clone size: -; J gene: TRBJ1-1; CDR3 protein: CASSLGAGQGGTEAFF
V gene: TRBV11-3; clone size: medium-sized; J gene: TRBJ2-3; CDR3 protein: CASSLGWLAGRATDTQYF
V gene: TRBV30; clone size: -; J gene: TRBJ1-5; CDR3 protein: CAWAPGTGWNQPQHF
V gene: TRBV30; clone size: -; J gene: TRBJ1-1; CDR3 protein: CAWSEGHPNTEAFF
V gene: TRBV27; clone size: -; J gene: TRBJ1-2; CDR3 protein: CAFGGTGPRYGYTF
V gene: TRBV5-5; clone size: -; J gene: TRBJ2-5; CDR3 protein: CASSPLDKETQYF
V gene: TRBV18; clone size: -; J gene: TRBJ1-2; CDR3 protein: CASSPWTASNYGYTF
V gene: TRBV5-4; clone size: -; J gene: TRBJ2-6; CDR3 protein: CASSLGGPVGQPRVLTF
V gene: TRBV7-2; clone size: -; J gene: TRBJ1-4; CDR3 protein: CASSMTGGVEKLFF
V gene: TRBV6-4; clone size: -; J gene: TRBJ2-1; CDR3 protein: CASGGTPPHEQFF
V gene: TRBV6-1; clone size: -; J gene: TRBJ2-5; CDR3 protein: CASSEGLAAWETQYF
V gene: TRBV28; clone size: -; J gene: TRBJ1-2; CDR3 protein: CASSLIRYGYTF
V gene: TRBV7-9; clone size: -; J gene: TRBJ1-1; CDR3 protein: CASGEDTEAFF
V gene: TRBV5-1; clone size: -; J gene: TRBJ2-3; CDR3 protein: CASSLGLAGARRGDTQYF
V gene: TRBV4-1; clone size: -; J gene: TRBJ1-2; CDR3 protein: CASSQIQGGSGYTF
V gene: TRBV7-9; clone size: -; J gene: TRBJ1-1; CDR3 protein: CASSRPGGQTEAFF
V gene: TRBV7-2; clone size: -; J gene: TRBJ2-7; CDR3 protein: CASSGGLSGEQYF
V gene: TRBV27; clone size: -; J gene: TRBJ1-1; CDR3 protein: CASSPSSGTPISYTEAFF
V gene: TRBV5-1; clone size: -; J gene: TRBJ1-1; CDR3 protein: CASSIFDLNTEAFF
V gene: TRBV11-2; clone size: -; J gene: TRBJ2-7; CDR3 protein: CASSSRDRGSSYEQYF
V gene: TRBV11-3; clone size: -; J gene: TRBJ2-4; CDR3 protein: CASRRDRQDRDIQYF
V gene: TRBV27; clone size: -; J gene: TRBJ2-7; CDR3 protein: CASSPFGRWTYEQYF
V gene: TRBV5-6; clone size: -; J gene: TRBJ2-1; CDR3 protein: CASSSGGRSYNEQFF
V gene: TRBV6-5; clone size: -; J gene: TRBJ1-1; CDR3 protein: CASSYSASMNTEAFF
V gene: TRBV28; clone size: -; J gene: TRBJ2-1; CDR3 protein: CASSLPGSWGEQFF
V gene: TRBV5-1; clone size: -; J gene: TRBJ2-3; CDR3 protein: CASSRQGPWGDTQYF